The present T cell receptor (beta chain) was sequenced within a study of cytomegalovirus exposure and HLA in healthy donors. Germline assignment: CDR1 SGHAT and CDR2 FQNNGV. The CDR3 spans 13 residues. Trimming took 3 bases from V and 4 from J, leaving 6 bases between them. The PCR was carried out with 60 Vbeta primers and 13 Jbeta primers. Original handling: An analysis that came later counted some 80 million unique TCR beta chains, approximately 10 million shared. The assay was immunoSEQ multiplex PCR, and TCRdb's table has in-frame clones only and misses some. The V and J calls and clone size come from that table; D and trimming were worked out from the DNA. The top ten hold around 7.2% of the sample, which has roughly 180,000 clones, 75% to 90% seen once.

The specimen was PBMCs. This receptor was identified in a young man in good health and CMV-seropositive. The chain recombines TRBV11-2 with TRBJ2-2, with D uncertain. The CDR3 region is CASSFRPTGELFF. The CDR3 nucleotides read TGTGCCAGCAGCTTCAGGCCCACCGGGGAGCTGTTTTTT.